The rows below give T cell receptor beta chains drawn from one sample of a study of T cells in Graves' hyperthyroidism and ophthalmopathy. TCRdb reprocessed the multiplex PCR reads via MiXCR and lists one record per CDR3 protein. The sample has about 410,000 distinct CDR3 sequences, more than 14% seen once. Sequenced material: blood. All receptors derive from a woman aged 30 to 39 with Graves' ophthalmopathy. Both conserved end residues are part of each CDR3. A D gene is named only where the DNA matches it firmly. Where a row states a size, it is once, few, many or the class of an expanded clone; other rows omit it.

cdr3_aa	cdr3_nt	j_call	clone_size	d_call	v_call	cdr3_length
CASRAGRTDTQYF	TGTGCCAGCAGGGCAGGGAGGACAGATACGCAGTATTTT	TRBJ2-3	many	NA	TRBV5-5	13
CASIEPSQTGTYYGYTF	TGTGCCAGCATCGAACCCTCTCAGACAGGGACGTACTATGGCTACACCTTC	TRBJ1-2	few	TRBD1	TRBV28	17
CASSETVSWNGYTF	TGTGCCAGCAGTGAAACAGTCTCCTGGAATGGCTACACCTTC	TRBJ1-2	many	NA	TRBV2	14
CASSLSGTGVLINQPQHF	TGTGCCAGCAGTTTAAGTGGGACAGGGGTGCTTATTAATCAGCCCCAGCATTTT	TRBJ1-5	many	TRBD1	TRBV12-3/TRBV12-4	18
CASSSRSGGGYLRAQYF	TGTGCCAGCAGCTCTAGAAGCGGGGGAGGTTACTTGAGAGCGCAGTATTTT	TRBJ2-3	many	TRBD2	TRBV11-2	17
CASSLGGGATEQFF	TGTGCCAGCAGCTTAGGCGGGGGGGCCACTGAGCAGTTCTTC	TRBJ2-1	many	TRBD2	TRBV12-3/TRBV12-4	14
CASSPDRDNEQFF	TGTGCCAGTTCACCGGACAGGGACAATGAGCAGTTCTTC	TRBJ2-1	many	TRBD1	TRBV12-3/TRBV12-4	13
CASSLNRGMNTEAFF	TGTGCCAGCAGCTTAAACAGGGGGATGAACACTGAAGCTTTCTTT	TRBJ1-1	many	TRBD1	TRBV7-3	15
CASSAPGQGNGYTF	TGTGCCAGCAGCGCGCCGGGACAGGGGAATGGCTACACCTTC	TRBJ1-2	many	TRBD1	TRBV7-9	14
CASSTGGADYGYTF	TGTGCCAGCAGCACAGGGGGCGCGGACTATGGCTACACCTTC	TRBJ1-2	few	TRBD1	TRBV5-6	14
CASSVEEGGELFF	TGTGCCAGCAGTGTTGAGGAGGGCGGGGAGCTGTTTTTT	TRBJ2-2	NA	NA	TRBV6-2/TRBV6-3	13
CASSLDVENEKLFF	TGTGCCAGCAGTTTAGACGTGGAAAATGAAAAACTGTTTTTT	TRBJ1-4	many	NA	TRBV12-3/TRBV12-4	14
CASSPELANYGYTF	TGTGCCAGCTCACCCGAACTGGCTAACTATGGCTACACCTTC	TRBJ1-2	many	NA	TRBV18	14
CASSGPPVREPEAFF	TGTGCCAGCAGTGGTCCCCCGGTACGGGAACCTGAAGCTTTCTTT	TRBJ1-1	many	NA	TRBV12-3/TRBV12-4	15
CASTRTGFNEQFF	TGTGCCAGCACCCGGACAGGGTTCAATGAGCAGTTCTTC	TRBJ2-1	many	TRBD1	TRBV6-1	13
CASSKHGTGTQETQYF	TGTGCCAGTAGTAAACATGGGACAGGGACGCAAGAGACCCAGTACTTC	TRBJ2-5	few	TRBD1	TRBV19	16
CSALTGSSYNSPLHF	TGCAGTGCTCTAACAGGGAGCTCCTATAATTCACCCCTCCACTTT	TRBJ1-6	NA	NA	TRBV20-1	15
CASSFQMNTEAFF	TGTGCCAGCAGCTTTCAGATGAACACTGAAGCTTTCTTT	TRBJ1-1	many	NA	TRBV7-2	13
CASSLVGTETQYF	TGCGCCAGCAGCTTGGTAGGGACAGAGACCCAGTACTTC	TRBJ2-5	many	NA	TRBV5-1	13
CASSERRSGANVLTF	TGTGCCAGCAGTGAACGTAGATCTGGGGCCAACGTCCTGACTTTC	TRBJ2-6	NA	NA	TRBV6-1	15
CASSQERGAYYGYTF	TGTGCCAGCAGCCAAGAAAGGGGGGCGTACTATGGCTACACCTTC	TRBJ1-2	NA	NA	TRBV14	15
CASSVDPGQGTIKNIQYF	TGTGCCAGCAGCGTAGACCCGGGGCAGGGCACGATCAAAAACATTCAGTACTTC	TRBJ2-4	few	NA	TRBV9	18
CASSLGDRGLTDTQYF	TGTGCCAGCAGCTTGGGGGACAGGGGGTTAACAGATACGCAGTATTTT	TRBJ2-3	NA	TRBD1	TRBV5-5	16
CASSTPRGSLNQPQHF	TGTGCCAGTAGTACGCCGAGGGGCTCCCTCAATCAGCCCCAGCATTTT	TRBJ1-5	NA	NA	TRBV19	16
CASDLSDRHNEQFF	TGTGCCAGCGACCTCTCCGACAGGCACAATGAGCAGTTCTTC	TRBJ2-1	few	NA	TRBV7-9	14
CASRLGATNEKLFF	TGTGCCAGCAGACTAGGGGCGACTAATGAAAAACTGTTTTTT	TRBJ1-4	few	NA	TRBV6-1	14
CASSFLDGAYEQYF	TGTGCCAGCAGCTTTTTAGACGGCGCCTACGAGCAGTACTTC	TRBJ2-7	NA	NA	TRBV7-8	14
CASSLTTDRAYEQYF	TGTGCCAGCAGTTTGACGACGGACAGGGCCTACGAGCAGTACTTC	TRBJ2-7	many	TRBD1	TRBV7-6	15
CASSYRGGSETQYF	TGTGCCAGCAGTTACCGGGGTGGTTCGGAGACCCAGTACTTC	TRBJ2-5	many	NA	TRBV6-6	14
CASSFSLYEQYF	TGTGCCAGCAGTTTCTCCCTGTACGAGCAGTACTTC	TRBJ2-7	many	NA	TRBV28	12
CASSDNRGYEQYF	TGTGCCAGCAGTGACAACAGAGGCTACGAGCAGTACTTC	TRBJ2-7	few	NA	TRBV6-1	13
CSVWDREETQHF	TGCAGCGTTTGGGACAGGGAAGAGACCCAGCACTTC	TRBJ2-5	NA	TRBD1	TRBV29-1	12
CASILSTETYYGYTF	TGTGCCAGTATATTGTCCACAGAGACATACTATGGCTACACCTTC	TRBJ1-2	NA	NA	TRBV19	15
CATSPAQYGNTEAFF	TGTGCCACCAGCCCCGCACAGTATGGGAACACTGAAGCTTTCTTT	TRBJ1-1	NA	NA	TRBV15	15
CASSQAGGTEAFF	TGTGCCAGCAGCCAAGCGGGGGGTACTGAAGCTTTCTTT	TRBJ1-1	many	NA	TRBV3-1	13
CASRVGQGDNSPLHF	TGTGCCAGCAGGGTCGGACAGGGTGATAATTCACCCCTCCACTTT	TRBJ1-6	many	TRBD1	TRBV2	15
CASSLGGAPGNTIYF	TGTGCCAGCAGCTTGGGGGGCGCCCCTGGAAACACCATATATTTT	TRBJ1-3	few	NA	TRBV5-6	15
CASIWGPEDTIYF	TGTGCCAGCATCTGGGGGCCGGAAGACACCATATATTTT	TRBJ1-3	many	NA	TRBV12-3/TRBV12-4	13
CASSPGSGPNTEAFF	TGTGCCAGCTCACCAGGGAGCGGACCGAACACTGAAGCTTTCTTT	TRBJ1-1	medium-sized	NA	TRBV18	15
CASSLEGPYVQYF	TGTGCCAGCAGTTTAGAGGGCCCATACGTGCAGTACTTC	TRBJ2-7	NA	NA	TRBV28	13
CSAQDRGYGYTF	TGCAGTGCGCAGGACAGGGGCTATGGCTACACCTTC	TRBJ1-2	NA	TRBD1	TRBV20-1	12
CASSLAPGPGGSDTQYF	TGTGCCAGCAGCTTAGCGCCGGGTCCCGGGGGGTCAGATACGCAGTATTTT	TRBJ2-3	many	TRBD2	TRBV7-8	17
CAWTTGAGTYEQYF	TGTGCCTGGACTACCGGAGCGGGTACCTACGAGCAGTACTTC	TRBJ2-7	many	NA	TRBV30	14
CASSPGQFSGNTIYF	TGTGCCAGCAGCCCGGGACAATTCTCTGGAAACACCATATATTTT	TRBJ1-3	many	NA	TRBV28	15
CASGPPRDKQFF	TGTGCTAGTGGTCCACCCCGGGACAAGCAGTTCTTC	TRBJ2-1	many	NA	TRBV12-5	12
CASSPREGVEKLFF	TGTGCCAGCAGCCCGCGGGAAGGGGTTGAAAAACTGTTTTTT	TRBJ1-4	many	NA	TRBV7-9	14
CASSPRDRVGSGNTIYF	TGTGCCAGCAGCCCCCGGGACAGGGTAGGCTCTGGAAACACCATATATTTT	TRBJ1-3	few	TRBD1	TRBV7-9	17
CSVVSAGGPETQYF	TGCAGCGTTGTCTCAGCGGGGGGGCCAGAGACCCAGTACTTC	TRBJ2-5	NA	TRBD2	TRBV29-1	14
CASSSRDSWYQETQYF	TGTGCCAGCAGCTCTCGGGACAGTTGGTACCAAGAGACCCAGTACTTC	TRBJ2-5	many	TRBD1	TRBV7-9	16
CAWRFTLPSGGAYEQFF	TGTGCCTGGAGATTTACCCTTCCTAGCGGGGGGGCATATGAGCAGTTCTTC	TRBJ2-1	many	TRBD2	TRBV30	17
CASSLFGGTVRTYNEQFF	TGTGCCAGCAGCTTATTTGGGGGGACAGTTCGAACCTACAATGAGCAGTTCTTC	TRBJ2-1	many	NA	TRBV7-2	18
CASSIRRGTSSTDTQYF	TGTGCCAGCAGTATCAGGCGAGGGACTAGTAGCACAGATACGCAGTATTTT	TRBJ2-3	NA	TRBD2	TRBV6-1	17
CSARDGGSRGLQPQHF	TGCAGTGCTAGAGACGGAGGCTCCAGGGGGCTCCAGCCCCAGCATTTT	TRBJ1-5	many	TRBD1	TRBV20-1	16